This entry features one TCR beta chain sequence. The sample comes from a study of blood T cell repertoires in COVID-19. Donors in Cohort 3 who had recovered were those with two negative PCRs, healthcare professional clearance, or resolution of their symptoms. Clones were sequenced by immunoSEQ multiplex PCR, and TCRdb holds only the in-frame ones, with some missing. The sample shows approximately 230,000 clones, 70% to 85% of them seen only once. This sequence originates from a man aged 35-49 years who had recovered from COVID-19. The sequenced sample consisted of PBMCs or T cells enriched from blood (not recorded which).

This CDR3 reads CASSQVGGGAEAFF. DNA of the CDR3: TGCGCCAGCAGCCAAGTCGGGGGGGGAGCTGAAGCTTTCTTT. J is TRBJ1-1 and V is TRBV4-1, with D perhaps TRBD1 (5 bases). The V end lost 1 base, the J end lost 6 bases, and 12 bases lay between the germline ends. The CDR3 loop spans 14 amino acids. The germline V gene encodes CDR1 MGHRA and CDR2 YSYEKL.